Listed here are 17 T cell receptor beta chains from one sample, sequenced in a study of blood T cell repertoires in COVID-19. TCRdb keeps only in-frame clones here, not all; method: immunoSEQ multiplex PCR. This sample carries hundreds of thousands of clones, around nine tenths of them seen once, and the ten largest clones take approximately 0.7%. Sequencing used peripheral blood. The receptors were sampled from a middle-aged man with acute or convalescent COVID-19.

The gene calls are TRBV28 and TRBJ2-5; the D gene is possibly TRBD1 (5 bases). Trimming left V 5 bases short and J 1 base short, with 11 bases between. CDR1 is MDHEN and CDR2 is SYDVKM in the germline V gene. This CDR3 spans 14 amino acids. CDR3 loop: CASSSLGPQETQYF. The CDR3 region has the DNA TGTGCCAGCAGTAGCTTGGGGCCCCAAGAGACCCAGTACTTC.

J is TRBJ2-7 and V is TRBV10-3; possibly TRBD1 for D (5 bases). The CDR3 is made up of 13 amino acids. The germline V gene has CDR1 ENHRY and CDR2 SYGVKD. V was cut by 11 bases and J by 5 bases, with 19 bases left in between. In nucleotides, the CDR3 is TGTGCCTCCTGCCCCCCAGGACACCACGAGCAGTACTTC. Amino acids: CASCPPGHHEQYF.

The rearrangement uses TRBV4-2 and TRBJ1-4; D may be TRBD1 (5 bases). Per the germline V gene, CDR1 is LGHNA and CDR2 is YNFKEQ. Trimming pared 3 bases from V and 2 bases from J, leaving 7 bases between. This CDR3 region has 14 residues. The CDR3 DNA sequence: TGTGCCAGCAGCCAGGGGGGTACTAATGAAAAACTGTTTTTT. Translated, it gives CASSQGGTNEKLFF.

The rearrangement uses TRBV20-1 and TRBJ2-2, with D perhaps matching TRBD1 (6 bases). V lost 4 bases, J lost 0 bases, and 9 bases lay in between. This CDR3 spans 14 amino acids. Germline loops: CDR1 DFQATT, CDR2 SNEGSKA (reference sequence). The CDR3 DNA reads as TGCAGTGCTACTGACAGGCCGAACACCGGGGAGCTGTTTTTT. This encodes CSATDRPNTGELFF.

V is TRBV6-5 and J is TRBJ2-3; TRBD1 is a possible D gene (6 bases). Trimming took off 6 bases at V and 3 bases at J, with 13 bases between the two ends. Per the germline V gene, CDR1 is MNHEY and CDR2 is SVGAGI. The CDR3 covers 14 residues. The CDR3 region has the DNA TGTGCCAGCAGCCCACCCGGACAGACAGATACGCAGTATTTT. This encodes CASSPPGQTDTQYF.

The chain uses TRBV19 and TRBJ1-1; 8 bases line up with TRBD1. Germline values: CDR1 LNHDA, CDR2 SQIVND (reference sequence). V shed 4 bases and J 0 bases; nucleotides not matched to a gene: 4. This CDR3 has 15 amino acids. CDR3 DNA: TGTGCCAGTAGTACAGGGGGCAGAATGAACACTGAAGCTTTCTTT. This encodes CASSTGGRMNTEAFF.

This chain links TRBV2 with TRBJ2-7; perhaps TRBD1 as D (5 bases). The CDR3 spans 15 residues. The V and J ends lost 3 bases and 3 bases respectively, with 15 bases between them. Germline CDR1 SNHLY, CDR2 FYNNEI. The CDR3 sequence: CASSEQGTPNYEQYF. The DNA for the CDR3 is TGTGCCAGCAGTGAGCAGGGTACGCCGAACTACGAGCAGTACTTC. The entire variable domain, with the rest obtained from reference TRBV2 and TRBJ2-7, is as follows: EPEVTQTPSHQVTQMGQEVILRCVPISNHLYFYWYRQILGQKVEFLVSFYNNEISEKSEIFDDQFSVERPDGSNFTLKIRSTKLEDSAMYFCASSEQGTPNYEQYFGPGTRLTVT.

V and J are TRBV6-2 or TRBV6-3 and TRBJ2-1; weak D call: TRBD2 (5 bases). The CDR3 is made up of 17 amino acids. The V and J ends lost 5 bases and 5 bases respectively, with 22 bases between them. The germline V gene has CDR1 MNHEY and CDR2 SVGEGT. The CDR3 DNA sequence: TGTGCCAGCAGTCCCTCCTCTGCGGGCCCTGGAAACAATGAGCAGTTCTTC. It specifies CASSPSSAGPGNNEQFF.

This clone was detected once. The chain links TRBV7-2 to TRBJ2-1; 7 nucleotides agree with TRBD2. Germline assignment: CDR1 SGHTA and CDR2 FQGNSA. The V segment lost 1 base and the J segment 1 base; nucleotides outside the gene matches: 1. The CDR3 runs 15 residues. This chain's CDR3 is CASSLGRESYNEQFF. CDR3 DNA sequence: TGTGCCAGCAGCTTAGGGCGGGAGTCCTACAATGAGCAGTTCTTC.

This chain joins TRBV19 and TRBJ1-1; no definite D call. V was clipped by 6 bases and J by 3 bases, with 11 bases between them. The CDR3 spans 13 residues. CDR1 LNHDA and CDR2 SQIVND come from the germline V gene (reference sequence). The CDR3 DNA is TGTGCCAGTAGCCGCGGGGATTACACTGAAGCTTTCTTT. Translating gives CASSRGDYTEAFF.

The rearrangement links TRBV20-1 to TRBJ2-7; D remains unclear. This CDR3 is built from 13 residues. V was cut by 3 bases and J by 2 bases, with 11 bases left in between. Looked up from germline, CDR1 is DFQATT and CDR2 is SNEGSKA (reference sequence). CDR3 DNA sequence: TGCAGTGCTAGTGGTGGCAGGACCTACGAGCAGTACTTC. Residues: CSASGGRTYEQYF.

This chain joins TRBV18 and TRBJ1-1; 7 bases map to TRBD1. V gave up 3 bases and J gave up 0 bases; unmatched junction bases: 1. Germline lookup yields CDR1 KGHSH and CDR2 LQKENI. The CDR3 sequence is 14 residues long. CDR3 sequence reads: CASSPDRLNTEAFF. The CDR3 DNA is TGTGCCAGCTCACCGGACAGGTTGAACACTGAAGCTTTCTTT.

The gene calls are TRBV5-1 and TRBJ1-4; D unclear. V was clipped by 0 bases and J by 0 bases, with 6 bases between them. Germline V lookup: CDR1 SGHRS, CDR2 YFSETQ. The CDR3 has 15 residues. The CDR3 DNA sequence: TGCGCCAGCAGCTTGGCCCCGTCAACTAATGAAAAACTGTTTTTT. Translation gives CASSLAPSTNEKLFF.

The sample holds one count of this clone. The V call is TRBV2, the J call TRBJ2-7; 10 bases map to TRBD1. The CDR3 runs 15 residues. Trimming took 3 bases from V and 2 from J; bases not matched to a gene: 4. The V gene's germline CDR1 is SNHLY and CDR2 FYNNEI. CDR3 in amino acids: CASSDLGTGAYEQYF. Written as DNA, the CDR3 is TGTGCCAGCAGTGATCTAGGGACAGGGGCCTACGAGCAGTACTTC.

This chain uses TRBV7-8 with TRBJ2-5, with no clear D. CDR1 is SGHVS, CDR2 FQNEAQ, per germline. V was shortened by 5 bases and J by 4 bases, with 8 bases between the two germline ends. The CDR3 contains 12 residues. The CDR3 nucleotides are TGTGCCAGCAGCCCCAACAGAGAGACCCAGTACTTC. Protein sequence: CASSPNRETQYF.

The chain employs TRBV14 and TRBJ1-6; the D is unclear. CDR1 SGHDN and CDR2 FVKESK come from the germline V gene. Deletions cut 4 bases from V and 7 bases from J, with 17 bases between. The CDR3 is 16 residues long. DNA for the CDR3: TGTGCCAGCAGCCCTTCCCCGGCTCCAGGAAATTCACCCCTCCACTTT. Its protein is CASSPSPAPGNSPLHF. The full variable domain, with the rest looked up from reference TRBV14 and TRBJ1-6, is EAGVTQFPSHSVIEKGQTVTLRCDPISGHDNLYWYRRVMGKEIKFLLHFVKESKQDESGMPNNRFLAERTGGTYSTLKVQPAELEDSGVYFCASSPSPAPGNSPLHFGNGTRLTVT.

The chain joins TRBV19 to TRBJ2-7; 7 nucleotides match TRBD1. J gave up 2 bases and V 2 bases, and 3 bases lay outside the gene matches. The CDR3 runs to 14 residues. CDR1 is LNHDA, CDR2 SQIVND, per germline (reference sequence). CDR3 sequence: CASSIQTGPYEQYF. The CDR3 nucleotides read TGTGCCAGTAGTATACAGACAGGGCCCTACGAGCAGTACTTC. Full variable domain (remainder filled in from reference TRBV19 and TRBJ2-7): DGGITQSPKYLFRKEGQNVTLSCEQNLNHDAMYWYRQDPGQGLRLIYYSQIVNDFQKGDIAEGYSVSREKKESFPLTVTSAQKNPTAFYLCASSIQTGPYEQYFGPGTRLTVT.